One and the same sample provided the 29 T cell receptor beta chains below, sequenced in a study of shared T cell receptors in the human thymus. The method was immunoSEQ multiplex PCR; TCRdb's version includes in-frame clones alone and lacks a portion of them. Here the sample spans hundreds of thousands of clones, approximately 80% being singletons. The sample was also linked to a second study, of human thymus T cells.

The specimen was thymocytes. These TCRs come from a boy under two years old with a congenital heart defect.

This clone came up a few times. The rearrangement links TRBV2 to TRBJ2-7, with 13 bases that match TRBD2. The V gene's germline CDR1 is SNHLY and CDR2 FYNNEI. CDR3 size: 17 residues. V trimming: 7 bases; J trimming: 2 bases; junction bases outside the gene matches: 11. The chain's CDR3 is CASNPGLAGSWAYEQYF. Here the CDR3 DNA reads TGTGCCAGCAACCCGGGACTAGCGGGATCTTGGGCCTACGAGCAGTACTTC.

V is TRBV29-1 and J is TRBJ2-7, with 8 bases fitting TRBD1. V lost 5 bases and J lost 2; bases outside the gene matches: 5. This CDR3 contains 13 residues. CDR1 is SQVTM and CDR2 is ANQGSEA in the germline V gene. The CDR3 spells CSVRTGLTYEQYF. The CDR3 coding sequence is TGCAGCGTTCGGACAGGGTTGACCTACGAGCAGTACTTC.

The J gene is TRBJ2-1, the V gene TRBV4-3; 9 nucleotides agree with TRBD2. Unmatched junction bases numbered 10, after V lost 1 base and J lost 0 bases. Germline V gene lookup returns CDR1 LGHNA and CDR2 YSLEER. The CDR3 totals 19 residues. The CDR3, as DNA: TGCGCCAGCAGCCAAGCGGAACTAGCGGGCCGTTTCTCCTACAATGAGCAGTTCTTC. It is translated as CASSQAELAGRFSYNEQFF.

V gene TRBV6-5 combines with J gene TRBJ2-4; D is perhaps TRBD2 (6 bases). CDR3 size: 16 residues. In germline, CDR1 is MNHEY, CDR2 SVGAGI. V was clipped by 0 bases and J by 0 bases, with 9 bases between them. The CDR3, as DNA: TGTGCCAGCAGTTACTCGGGGAGGTTAGCCAAAAACATTCAGTACTTC. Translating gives CASSYSGRLAKNIQYF.

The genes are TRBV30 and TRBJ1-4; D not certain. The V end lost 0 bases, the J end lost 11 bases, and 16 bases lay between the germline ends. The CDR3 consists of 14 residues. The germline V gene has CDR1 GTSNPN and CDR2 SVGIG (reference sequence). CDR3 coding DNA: TGTGCCTGGAGTGTTGGAACTCGAGGGTGGAAACTGTTTTTT. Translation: CAWSVGTRGWKLFF. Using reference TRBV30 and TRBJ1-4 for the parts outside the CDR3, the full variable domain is SQTIHQWPATLVQPVGSPLSLECTVEGTSNPNLYWYRQAAGRGLQLLFYSVGIGQISSEVPQNLSASRPQDRQFILSSKKLLLSDSGFYLCAWSVGTRGWKLFFGSGTQLSVL.

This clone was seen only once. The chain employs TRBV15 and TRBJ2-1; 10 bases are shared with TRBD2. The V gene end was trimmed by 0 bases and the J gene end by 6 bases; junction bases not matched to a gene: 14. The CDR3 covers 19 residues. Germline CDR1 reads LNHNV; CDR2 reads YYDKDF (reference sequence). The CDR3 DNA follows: TGTGCCACCAGCAGAGACGCTCCCGGGTGGCCTAGCGGGAGCAATGAGCAGTTCTTC. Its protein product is CATSRDAPGWPSGSNEQFF.

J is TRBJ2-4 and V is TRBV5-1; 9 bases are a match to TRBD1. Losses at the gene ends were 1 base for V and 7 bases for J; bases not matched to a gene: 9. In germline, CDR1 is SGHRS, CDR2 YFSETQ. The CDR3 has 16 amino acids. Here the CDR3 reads CASSLPTGGARNIQYF. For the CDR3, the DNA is TGCGCCAGCAGCTTGCCCACAGGGGGCGCGAGGAACATTCAGTACTTC.

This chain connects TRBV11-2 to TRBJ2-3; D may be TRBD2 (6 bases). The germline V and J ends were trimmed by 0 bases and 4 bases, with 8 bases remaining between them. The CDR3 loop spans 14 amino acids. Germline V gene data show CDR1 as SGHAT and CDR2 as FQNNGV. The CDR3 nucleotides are TGTGCCAGCAGCTTAGAGGAGGGCCCAGATACGCAGTATTTT. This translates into CASSLEEGPDTQYF.

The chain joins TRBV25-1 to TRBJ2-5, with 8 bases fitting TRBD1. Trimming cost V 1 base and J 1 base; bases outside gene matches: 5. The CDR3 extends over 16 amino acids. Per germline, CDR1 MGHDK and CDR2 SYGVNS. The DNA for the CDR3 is TGTGCCAGCAGTGAATCCCCCAGGGGGCGCCAAGAGACCCAGTACTTC. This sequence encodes CASSESPRGRQETQYF.

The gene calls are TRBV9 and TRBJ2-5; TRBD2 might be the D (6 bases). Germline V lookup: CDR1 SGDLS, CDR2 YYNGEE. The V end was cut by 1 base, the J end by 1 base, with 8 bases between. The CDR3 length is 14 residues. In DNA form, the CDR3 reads TGTGCCAGCAGCGTACGGGGGACCCAAGAGACCCAGTACTTC. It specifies CASSVRGTQETQYF.

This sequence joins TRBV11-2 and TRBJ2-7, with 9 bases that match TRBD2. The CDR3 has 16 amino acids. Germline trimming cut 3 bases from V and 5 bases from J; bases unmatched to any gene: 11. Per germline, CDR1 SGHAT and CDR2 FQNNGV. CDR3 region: CASSFPGTSSSHEQYF. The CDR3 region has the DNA TGTGCCAGCAGCTTTCCCGGGACTAGCTCGTCCCACGAGCAGTACTTC.

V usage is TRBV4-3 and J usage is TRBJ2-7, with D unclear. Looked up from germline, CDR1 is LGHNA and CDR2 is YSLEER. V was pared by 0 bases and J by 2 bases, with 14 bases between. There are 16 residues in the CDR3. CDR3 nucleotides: TGCGCCAGCAGCCAAGATGGCCAGCGCGATCCCTACGAGCAGTACTTC. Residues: CASSQDGQRDPYEQYF.

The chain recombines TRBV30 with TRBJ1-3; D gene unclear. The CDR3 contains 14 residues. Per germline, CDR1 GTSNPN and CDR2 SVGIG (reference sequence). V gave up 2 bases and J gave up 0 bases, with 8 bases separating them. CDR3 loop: CAWSMAVSGNTIYF. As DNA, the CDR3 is TGTGCCTGGAGTATGGCAGTCTCTGGAAACACCATATATTTT.

This CDR3 is CASSLSGTGRRANYGYTF. CDR3 nucleotide sequence: TGTGCCAGCAGTTTATCGGGGACAGGGAGGCGTGCTAACTATGGCTACACCTTC. The gene calls are TRBV27 and TRBJ1-2; 9 positions agree with TRBD1. Trimming took 0 bases from V and 0 from J; bases not matched to a gene: 8. Germline V gives CDR1 MNHEY, CDR2 SMNVEV (reference sequence). The CDR3 is made up of 18 amino acids.

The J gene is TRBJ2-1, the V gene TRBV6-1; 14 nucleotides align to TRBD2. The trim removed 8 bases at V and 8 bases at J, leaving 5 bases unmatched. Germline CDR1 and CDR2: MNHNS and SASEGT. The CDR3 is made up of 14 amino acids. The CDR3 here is CASGGTSGSHEQFF. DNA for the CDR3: TGTGCCAGCGGCGGGACTAGCGGGAGCCATGAGCAGTTCTTC.

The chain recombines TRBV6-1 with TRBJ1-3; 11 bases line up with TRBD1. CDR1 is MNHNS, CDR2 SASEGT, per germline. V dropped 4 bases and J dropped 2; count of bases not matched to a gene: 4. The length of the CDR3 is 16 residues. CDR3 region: CASSGGTGGAGNTIYF. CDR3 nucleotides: TGTGCCAGCAGTGGCGGGACAGGGGGTGCTGGAAACACCATATATTTT.

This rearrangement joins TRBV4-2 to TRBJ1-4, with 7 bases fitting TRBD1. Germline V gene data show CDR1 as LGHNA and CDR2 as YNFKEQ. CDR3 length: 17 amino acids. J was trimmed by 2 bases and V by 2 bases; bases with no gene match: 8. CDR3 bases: TGTGCCAGCAGCCAAATTTTCGTGGGACAGACTAATGAAAAACTGTTTTTT. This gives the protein CASSQIFVGQTNEKLFF.

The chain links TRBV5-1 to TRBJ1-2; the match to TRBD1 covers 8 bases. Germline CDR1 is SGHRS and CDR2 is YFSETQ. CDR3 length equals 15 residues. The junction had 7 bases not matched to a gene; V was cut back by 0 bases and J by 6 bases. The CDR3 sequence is CASSLAWTGRHGYTF. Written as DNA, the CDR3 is TGCGCCAGCAGCTTGGCGTGGACAGGGAGGCATGGCTACACCTTC.

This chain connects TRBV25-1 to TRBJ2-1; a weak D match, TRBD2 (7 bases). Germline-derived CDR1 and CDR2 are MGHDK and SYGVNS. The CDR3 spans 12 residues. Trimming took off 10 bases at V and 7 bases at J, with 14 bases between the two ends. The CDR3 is CATRGGQNEQFF. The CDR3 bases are TGTGCCACAAGGGGGGGGCAGAATGAGCAGTTCTTC.

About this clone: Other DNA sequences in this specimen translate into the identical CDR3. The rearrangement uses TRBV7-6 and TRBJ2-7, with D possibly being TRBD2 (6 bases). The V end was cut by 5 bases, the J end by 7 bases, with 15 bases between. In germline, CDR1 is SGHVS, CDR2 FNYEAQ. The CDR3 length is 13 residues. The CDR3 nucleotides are TGTGCCAGCAGCCCCCATGAGGACTATGAGCAGTACTTC. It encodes CASSPHEDYEQYF.

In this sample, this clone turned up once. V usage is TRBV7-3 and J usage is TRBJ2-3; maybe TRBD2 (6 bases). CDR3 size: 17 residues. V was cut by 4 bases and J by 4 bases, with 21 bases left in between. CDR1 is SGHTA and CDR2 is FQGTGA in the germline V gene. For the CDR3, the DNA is TGTGCCAGCAGCTGCCCGGGACTCCACCCGAGCCCAGATACGCAGTATTTT. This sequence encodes CASSCPGLHPSPDTQYF.

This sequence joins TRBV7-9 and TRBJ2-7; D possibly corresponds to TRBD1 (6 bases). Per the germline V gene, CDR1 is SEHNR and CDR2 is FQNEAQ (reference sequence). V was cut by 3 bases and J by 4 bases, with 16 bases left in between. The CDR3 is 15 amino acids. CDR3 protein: CASSFTDSNPYEQYF. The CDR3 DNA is TGTGCCAGCAGCTTCACGGACAGTAACCCTTACGAGCAGTACTTC. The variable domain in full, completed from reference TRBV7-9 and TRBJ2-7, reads DTGVSQNPRHKITKRGQNVTFRCDPISEHNRLYWYRQTLGQGPEFLTYFQNEAQLEKSRLLSDRFSAERPKGSFSTLEIQRTEQGDSAMYLCASSFTDSNPYEQYFGPGTRLTVT.

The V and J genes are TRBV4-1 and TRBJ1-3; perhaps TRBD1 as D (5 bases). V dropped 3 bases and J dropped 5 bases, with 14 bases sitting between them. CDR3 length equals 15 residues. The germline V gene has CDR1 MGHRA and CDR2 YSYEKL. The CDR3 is CASSQSGGIRNTIYF. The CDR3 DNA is TGCGCCAGCAGCCAGTCGGGGGGAATACGAAACACCATATATTTT.

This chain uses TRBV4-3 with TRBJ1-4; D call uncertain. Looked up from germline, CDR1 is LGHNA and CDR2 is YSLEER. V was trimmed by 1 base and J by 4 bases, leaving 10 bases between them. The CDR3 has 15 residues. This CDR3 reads CASSQAAGFNEKLFF. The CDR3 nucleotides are TGCGCCAGCAGCCAAGCGGCGGGTTTTAATGAAAAACTGTTTTTT.

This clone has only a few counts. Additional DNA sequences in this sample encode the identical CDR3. CDR3 protein: CAWSVRGSNQPQHF. CDR3 nucleotide sequence: TGTGCCTGGAGTGTACGGGGGAGCAATCAGCCCCAGCATTTT. The V call is TRBV30, the J call TRBJ1-5, with a possible D match to TRBD1 (5 bases). Per the germline V gene, CDR1 is GTSNPN and CDR2 is SVGIG (reference sequence). Trimming took off 0 bases at V and 1 base at J, with 7 bases between the two ends. This CDR3 spans 14 amino acids.

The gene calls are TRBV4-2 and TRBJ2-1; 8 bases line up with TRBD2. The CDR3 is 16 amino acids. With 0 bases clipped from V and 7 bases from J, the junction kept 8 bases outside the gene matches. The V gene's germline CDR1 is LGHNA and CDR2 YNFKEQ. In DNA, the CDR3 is TGTGCCAGCAGCCAAGAAAGCGGGGGCGCGAATAATGAGCAGTTCTTC. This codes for CASSQESGGANNEQFF.

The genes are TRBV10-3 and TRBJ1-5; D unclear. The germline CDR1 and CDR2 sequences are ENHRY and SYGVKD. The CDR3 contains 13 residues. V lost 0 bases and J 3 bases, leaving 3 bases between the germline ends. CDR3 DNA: TGTGCCATCAGTGAGTCAGCCAATCAGCCCCAGCATTTT. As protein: CAISESANQPQHF.

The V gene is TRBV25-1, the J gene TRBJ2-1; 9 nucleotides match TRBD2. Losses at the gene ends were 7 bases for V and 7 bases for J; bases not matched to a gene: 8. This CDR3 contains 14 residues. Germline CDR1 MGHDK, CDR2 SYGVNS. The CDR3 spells CASMGSGSRNEQFF. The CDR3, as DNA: TGTGCCAGCATGGGTAGCGGGAGTCGAAATGAGCAGTTCTTC.

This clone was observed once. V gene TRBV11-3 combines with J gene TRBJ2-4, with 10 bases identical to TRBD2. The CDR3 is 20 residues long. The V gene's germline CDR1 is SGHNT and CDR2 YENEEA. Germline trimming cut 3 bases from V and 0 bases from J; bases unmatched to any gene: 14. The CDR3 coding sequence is TGTGCCAGCAGCTTGGTTACTAGCGGGGTATCCAGCCCAGCCAAAAACATTCAGTACTTC. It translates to CASSLVTSGVSSPAKNIQYF. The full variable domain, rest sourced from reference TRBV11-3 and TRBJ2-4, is EAGVVQSPRYKIIEKKQPVAFWCNPISGHNTLYWYLQNLGQGPELLIRYENEEAVDDSQLPKDRFSAERLKGVDSTLKIQPAELGDSAVYLCASSLVTSGVSSPAKNIQYFGAGTRLSVL.